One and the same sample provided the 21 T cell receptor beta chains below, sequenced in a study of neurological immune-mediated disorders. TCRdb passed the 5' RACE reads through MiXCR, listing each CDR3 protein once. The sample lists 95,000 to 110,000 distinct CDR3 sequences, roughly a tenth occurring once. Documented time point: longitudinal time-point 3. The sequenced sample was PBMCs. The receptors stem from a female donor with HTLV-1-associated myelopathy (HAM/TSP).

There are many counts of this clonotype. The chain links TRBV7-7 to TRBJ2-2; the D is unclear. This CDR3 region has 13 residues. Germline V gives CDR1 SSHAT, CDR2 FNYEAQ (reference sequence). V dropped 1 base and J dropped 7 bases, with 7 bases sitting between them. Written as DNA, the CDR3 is TGTGCCAGCAGCTTAGTTGGTTTCGGGGAGCTGTTTTTT. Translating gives CASSLVGFGELFF.

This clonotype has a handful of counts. This CDR3 is CASSPRLAAEQYF. CDR3 DNA: TGTGCCAGCAGTCCTAGACTAGCCGCCGAGCAGTACTTC. This chain joins TRBV6-5 and TRBJ2-7, with 7 bases identical to TRBD2. Germline assignment: CDR1 MNHEY and CDR2 SVGAGI. The CDR3 loop spans 13 amino acids. The ends lost 5 bases at V and 6 bases at J; junction bases unmatched: 7.

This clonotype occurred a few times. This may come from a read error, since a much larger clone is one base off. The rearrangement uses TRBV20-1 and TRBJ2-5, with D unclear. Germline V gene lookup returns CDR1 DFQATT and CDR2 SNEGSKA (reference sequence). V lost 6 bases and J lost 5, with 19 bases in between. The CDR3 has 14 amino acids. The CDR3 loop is CSAIDVASMETQYF. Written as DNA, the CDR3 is TGCAGTGCCATCGACGTGGCATCTATGGAGACCCAGTACTTC.

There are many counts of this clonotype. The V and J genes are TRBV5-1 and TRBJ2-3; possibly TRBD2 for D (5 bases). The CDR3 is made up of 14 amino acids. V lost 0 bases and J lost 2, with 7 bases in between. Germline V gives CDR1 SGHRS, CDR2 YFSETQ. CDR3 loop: CASSLGLATDTQYF. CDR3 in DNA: TGCGCCAGCAGCTTGGGGCTAGCCACAGATACGCAGTATTTT.

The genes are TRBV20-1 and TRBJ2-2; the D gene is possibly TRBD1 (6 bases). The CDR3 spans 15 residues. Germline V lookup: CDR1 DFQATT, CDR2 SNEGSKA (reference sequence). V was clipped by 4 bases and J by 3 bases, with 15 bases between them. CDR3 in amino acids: CSATRGQLYTGELFF. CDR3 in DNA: TGCAGTGCTACCCGTGGACAGCTCTACACCGGGGAGCTGTTTTTT.

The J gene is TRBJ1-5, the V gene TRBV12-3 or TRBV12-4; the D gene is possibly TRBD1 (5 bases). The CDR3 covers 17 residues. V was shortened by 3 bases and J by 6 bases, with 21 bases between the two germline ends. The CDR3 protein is CASSLGMTRGSGQPQHF. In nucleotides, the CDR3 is TGTGCCAGCAGTTTGGGAATGACAAGGGGTAGTGGTCAGCCCCAGCATTTT.

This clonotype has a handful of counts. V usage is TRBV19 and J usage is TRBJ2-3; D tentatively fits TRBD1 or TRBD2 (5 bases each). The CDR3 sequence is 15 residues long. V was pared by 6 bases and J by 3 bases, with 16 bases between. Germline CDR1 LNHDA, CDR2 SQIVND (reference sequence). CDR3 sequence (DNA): TGTGCCAGTAGGGTAATCGGGGCCAGGACAGATACGCAGTATTTT. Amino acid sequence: CASRVIGARTDTQYF.

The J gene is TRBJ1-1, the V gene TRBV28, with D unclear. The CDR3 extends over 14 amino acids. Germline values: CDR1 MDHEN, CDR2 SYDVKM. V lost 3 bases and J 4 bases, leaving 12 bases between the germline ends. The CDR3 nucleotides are TGTGCCAGCAGTTTGTTGGGGTCCAGCACTGAAGCTTTCTTT. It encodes CASSLLGSSTEAFF.

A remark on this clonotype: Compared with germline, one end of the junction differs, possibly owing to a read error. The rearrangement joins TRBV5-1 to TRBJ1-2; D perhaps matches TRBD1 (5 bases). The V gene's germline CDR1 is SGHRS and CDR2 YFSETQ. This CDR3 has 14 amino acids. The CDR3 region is CASSLAAPGRGYTF. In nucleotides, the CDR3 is TGCGCCAGTAGCTTGGCCGCCCCGGGGCGGGGCTACACCTTC.

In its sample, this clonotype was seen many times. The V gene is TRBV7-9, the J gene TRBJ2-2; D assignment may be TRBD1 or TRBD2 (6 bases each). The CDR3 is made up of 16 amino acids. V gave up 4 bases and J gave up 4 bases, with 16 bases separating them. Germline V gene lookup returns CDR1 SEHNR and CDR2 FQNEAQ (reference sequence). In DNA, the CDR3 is TGTGCCAGCAGCTCCAGAGGGGGGTTGAGCACCGGGGAGCTGTTTTTT. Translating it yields CASSSRGGLSTGELFF.

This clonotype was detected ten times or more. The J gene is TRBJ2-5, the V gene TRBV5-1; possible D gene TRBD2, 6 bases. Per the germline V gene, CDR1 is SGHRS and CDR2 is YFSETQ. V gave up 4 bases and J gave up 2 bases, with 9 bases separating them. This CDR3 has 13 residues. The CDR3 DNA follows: TGCGCCAGCAGCGACGGGAGTCAAGAGACCCAGTACTTC. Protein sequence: CASSDGSQETQYF.

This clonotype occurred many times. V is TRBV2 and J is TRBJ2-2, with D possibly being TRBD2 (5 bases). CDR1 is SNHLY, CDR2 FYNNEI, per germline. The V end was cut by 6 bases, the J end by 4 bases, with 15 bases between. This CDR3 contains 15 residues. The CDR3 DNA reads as TGTGCCAGCAGCCGGGATCGCCCCGCCACCGGGGAGCTGTTTTTT. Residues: CASSRDRPATGELFF.

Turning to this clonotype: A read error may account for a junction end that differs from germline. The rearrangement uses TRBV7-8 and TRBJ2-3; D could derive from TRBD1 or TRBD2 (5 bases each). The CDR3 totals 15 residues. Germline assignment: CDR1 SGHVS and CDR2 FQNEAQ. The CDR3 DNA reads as TGTGCCAGCAGCTTACTCTGGGGGAGCACACATACGCAGTATTTT. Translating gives CASSLLWGSTHTQYF.

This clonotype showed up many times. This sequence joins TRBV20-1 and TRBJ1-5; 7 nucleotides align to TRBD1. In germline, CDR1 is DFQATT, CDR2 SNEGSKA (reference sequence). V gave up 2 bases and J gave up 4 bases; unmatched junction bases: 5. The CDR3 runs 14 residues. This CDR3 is CSARLDRRNQPQHF. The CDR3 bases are TGCAGTGCTAGACTGGACAGGCGAAATCAGCCCCAGCATTTT.

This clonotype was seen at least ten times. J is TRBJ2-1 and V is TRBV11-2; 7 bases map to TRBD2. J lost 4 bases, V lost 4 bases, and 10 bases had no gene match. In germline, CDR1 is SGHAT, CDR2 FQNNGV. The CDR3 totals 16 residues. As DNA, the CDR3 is TGTGCCAGCAGCTCAGGACTAGGCCCCGCATACAATGAGCAGTTCTTC. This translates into CASSSGLGPAYNEQFF.

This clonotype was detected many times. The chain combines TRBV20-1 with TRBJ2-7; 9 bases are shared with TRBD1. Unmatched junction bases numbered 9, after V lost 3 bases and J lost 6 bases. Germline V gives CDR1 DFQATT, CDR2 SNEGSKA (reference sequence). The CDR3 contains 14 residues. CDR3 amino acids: CSASDPGTGSEQYF. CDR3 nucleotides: TGCAGTGCTAGTGACCCCGGGACAGGGAGCGAGCAGTACTTC.

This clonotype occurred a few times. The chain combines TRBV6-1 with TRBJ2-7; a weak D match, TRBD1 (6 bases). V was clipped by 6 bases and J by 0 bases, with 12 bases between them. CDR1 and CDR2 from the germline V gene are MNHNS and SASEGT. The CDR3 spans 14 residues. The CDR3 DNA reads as TGTGCCAGCAGGGGGACACTGAGCTCCTACGAGCAGTACTTC. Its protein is CASRGTLSSYEQYF.

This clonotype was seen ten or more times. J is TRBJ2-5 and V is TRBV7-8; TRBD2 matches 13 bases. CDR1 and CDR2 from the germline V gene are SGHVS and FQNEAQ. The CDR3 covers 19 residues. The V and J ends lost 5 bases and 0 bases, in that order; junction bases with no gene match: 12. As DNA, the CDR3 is TGTGCCAGCAGCCCCCGCCGACTAGCGGGGGGCTACTACCAAGAGACCCAGTACTTC. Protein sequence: CASSPRRLAGGYYQETQYF.

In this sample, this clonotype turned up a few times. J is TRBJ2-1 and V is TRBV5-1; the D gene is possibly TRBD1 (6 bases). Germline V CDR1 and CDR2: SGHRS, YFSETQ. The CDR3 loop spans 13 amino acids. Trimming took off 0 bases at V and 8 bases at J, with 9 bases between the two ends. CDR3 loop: CASSLGGRDEQFF. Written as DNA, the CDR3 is TGCGCCAGCAGCTTGGGGGGGCGGGATGAGCAGTTCTTC.

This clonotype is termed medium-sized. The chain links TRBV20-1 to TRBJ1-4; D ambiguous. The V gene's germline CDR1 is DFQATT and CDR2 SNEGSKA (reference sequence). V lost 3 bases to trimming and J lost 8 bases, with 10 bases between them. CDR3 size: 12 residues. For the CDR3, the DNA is TGCAGTGCTAGGGGCCAGGAAGAAAAACTGTTTTTT. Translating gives CSARGQEEKLFF.

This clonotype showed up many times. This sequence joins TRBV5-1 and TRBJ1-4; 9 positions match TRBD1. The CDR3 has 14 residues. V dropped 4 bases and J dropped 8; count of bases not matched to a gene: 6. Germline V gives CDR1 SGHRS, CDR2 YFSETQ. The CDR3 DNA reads TGCGCCAGCAGCGAGGGACAGGGAAGGGAAAAACTGTTTTTT. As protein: CASSEGQGREKLFF.